This is a list of T cell receptor beta chains from one sample in a study of blood T cell repertoires in COVID-19. Produced via immunoSEQ multiplex PCR; TCRdb's table is partial and in-frame only. The table records fewer than 200,000 clones, roughly 84% of them present only once. Sequencing was performed on peripheral blood. The receptors here all came from a man aged 60 to 69 who had recovered from COVID-19. CDR3s include the opening cysteine and the closing phenylalanine or tryptophan. Each record gives: clone size, D gene, J gene, V gene, CDR3 protein, CDR3 DNA. D genes are given only for firm matches. Clone sizes are given selectively: once, few, many, or a class where the clone is expanded.

clone size: -; D gene: -; J gene: TRBJ2-7; V gene: TRBV6-5; CDR3 protein: CASSYDATGVYEQYF; CDR3 DNA: TGTGCCAGCAGTTATGACGCTACGGGGGTCTACGAGCAGTACTTC
clone size: once; D gene: -; J gene: TRBJ1-2; V gene: TRBV5-1; CDR3 protein: CASSLTLDGGYTF; CDR3 DNA: TGCGCCAGCAGCTTAACACTCGACGGGGGCTACACCTTC
clone size: -; D gene: TRBD1; J gene: TRBJ1-2; V gene: TRBV2; CDR3 protein: CASSEMGQGDYGYTF; CDR3 DNA: TGTGCCAGCAGTGAAATGGGGCAGGGGGACTATGGCTACACCTTC
clone size: -; D gene: -; J gene: TRBJ1-1; V gene: TRBV10-3; CDR3 protein: CAISERGGVNTEAFF; CDR3 DNA: TGTGCCATCAGTGAGCGGGGCGGGGTGAACACTGAAGCTTTCTTT
clone size: -; D gene: -; J gene: TRBJ1-6; V gene: TRBV10-2; CDR3 protein: CASSHYGMAKSSYNSPLHF; CDR3 DNA: TGCGCCAGCAGTCACTACGGGATGGCGAAGAGCTCCTATAATTCACCCCTCCACTTT
clone size: -; D gene: TRBD1; J gene: TRBJ2-2; V gene: TRBV7-8; CDR3 protein: CASSLGTGIGGELFF; CDR3 DNA: TGTGCCAGCAGCTTAGGGACAGGGATTGGCGGGGAGCTGTTTTTT
clone size: -; D gene: TRBD2; J gene: TRBJ2-3; V gene: TRBV29-1; CDR3 protein: CSVEVRGDTQYF; CDR3 DNA: TGCAGCGTTGAGGTGCGGGGGGATACGCAGTATTTT
clone size: once; D gene: -; J gene: TRBJ1-1; V gene: TRBV6-5; CDR3 protein: CASSYGGGNTEAFF; CDR3 DNA: TGTGCCAGCAGTTACGGGGGAGGGAACACTGAAGCTTTCTTT
clone size: few; D gene: TRBD1; J gene: TRBJ2-2; V gene: TRBV11-3; CDR3 protein: CASSLHPGTGTGELFF; CDR3 DNA: TGTGCCAGCAGCTTGCACCCAGGGACAGGGACCGGGGAGCTGTTTTTT
clone size: -; D gene: TRBD2; J gene: TRBJ2-1; V gene: TRBV6-5; CDR3 protein: CASSYGGGNEQFF; CDR3 DNA: TGTGCCAGCAGTTATGGGGGAGGGAATGAGCAGTTCTTC
clone size: -; D gene: -; J gene: TRBJ1-2; V gene: TRBV6-5; CDR3 protein: CASSYSPGGSGGYTF; CDR3 DNA: TGTGCCAGCAGTTACTCCCCGGGAGGGTCCGGTGGCTACACCTTC
clone size: -; D gene: TRBD1; J gene: TRBJ2-5; V gene: TRBV30; CDR3 protein: CAWSRGGGGTQYF; CDR3 DNA: TGTGCCTGGAGCAGAGGGGGCGGCGGGACCCAGTACTTC
clone size: -; D gene: TRBD2; J gene: TRBJ2-7; V gene: TRBV19; CDR3 protein: CASSPRTGLAGGGEQYF; CDR3 DNA: TGTGCCAGTAGTCCCCGCACGGGACTAGCGGGGGGGGGTGAGCAGTACTTC
clone size: -; D gene: -; J gene: TRBJ2-3; V gene: TRBV5-1; CDR3 protein: CASSLGREADTQYF; CDR3 DNA: TGCGCCAGCAGCTTGGGCAGGGAGGCAGATACGCAGTATTTT
clone size: -; D gene: -; J gene: TRBJ1-4; V gene: TRBV5-1; CDR3 protein: CASSSGDEGSTNEKLFF; CDR3 DNA: TGCGCCAGCAGCTCGGGTGACGAGGGCTCGACGAATGAAAAACTGTTTTTT
clone size: -; D gene: TRBD2; J gene: TRBJ2-5; V gene: TRBV27; CDR3 protein: CASSFGAGGPETQYF; CDR3 DNA: TGTGCCAGCAGTTTTGGCGCGGGGGGGCCGGAGACCCAGTACTTC
clone size: -; D gene: TRBD1; J gene: TRBJ2-7; V gene: TRBV2; CDR3 protein: CASRGDSSYEQYF; CDR3 DNA: TGTGCCAGCAGGGGGGACAGTTCCTACGAGCAGTACTTC
clone size: -; D gene: TRBD2; J gene: TRBJ2-7; V gene: TRBV6-6; CDR3 protein: CASTSAGLYEQYF; CDR3 DNA: TGTGCCAGCACCTCAGCGGGGCTATACGAGCAGTACTTC
clone size: -; D gene: TRBD1; J gene: TRBJ1-6; V gene: TRBV6-5; CDR3 protein: CASSSPDRGHSPLHF; CDR3 DNA: TGTGCCAGCAGTAGCCCGGACAGGGGGCATTCACCCCTCCACTTT
clone size: -; D gene: -; J gene: TRBJ1-2; V gene: TRBV6-5; CDR3 protein: CASSSPRDGYTF; CDR3 DNA: TGTGCCAGCAGTTCCCCCAGGGATGGCTACACCTTC
clone size: -; D gene: TRBD1; J gene: TRBJ1-1; V gene: TRBV6-2/TRBV6-3; CDR3 protein: CASSYTGGTEAFF; CDR3 DNA: TGTGCCAGCAGCTATACAGGGGGCACTGAAGCTTTCTTT
clone size: -; D gene: -; J gene: TRBJ1-2; V gene: TRBV15; CDR3 protein: CATSTRGGLSGYGYTF; CDR3 DNA: TGTGCCACCAGCACCCGCGGGGGGCTCTCCGGCTATGGCTACACCTTC
clone size: -; D gene: -; J gene: TRBJ1-2; V gene: TRBV29-1; CDR3 protein: CSVGAGSGYGYTF; CDR3 DNA: TGCAGCGTTGGGGCAGGGTCCGGCTATGGCTACACCTTC
clone size: -; D gene: TRBD1; J gene: TRBJ2-7; V gene: TRBV29-1; CDR3 protein: CSGTGEGEQYF; CDR3 DNA: TGCAGTGGGACAGGGGAGGGCGAGCAGTACTTC
clone size: -; D gene: -; J gene: TRBJ1-2; V gene: TRBV4-1; CDR3 protein: CASSLWTDTNYGYTF; CDR3 DNA: TGCGCCAGCAGCCTGTGGACAGACACTAACTATGGCTACACCTTC
clone size: -; D gene: -; J gene: TRBJ2-3; V gene: TRBV6-1; CDR3 protein: CASSEASGGGGDTQYF; CDR3 DNA: TGTGCCAGCAGTGAAGCGAGCGGAGGGGGCGGGGATACGCAGTATTTT
clone size: -; D gene: TRBD2; J gene: TRBJ2-2; V gene: TRBV25-1; CDR3 protein: CASSAPGLAGGQGGELFF; CDR3 DNA: TGTGCCAGCAGTGCACCGGGACTAGCGGGGGGGCAAGGCGGGGAGCTGTTTTTT
clone size: -; D gene: TRBD1; J gene: TRBJ2-7; V gene: TRBV10-3; CDR3 protein: CAISSGTASSIYEQYF; CDR3 DNA: TGTGCCATCAGCAGTGGGACAGCCAGTAGTATCTACGAGCAGTACTTC
clone size: once; D gene: -; J gene: TRBJ1-1; V gene: TRBV11-3; CDR3 protein: CASSPRRDTEAFF; CDR3 DNA: TGTGCCAGCAGCCCCAGGAGGGACACTGAAGCTTTCTTT
clone size: -; D gene: -; J gene: TRBJ1-1; V gene: TRBV7-2; CDR3 protein: CASSPSYPVTEAFF; CDR3 DNA: TGTGCCAGCAGCCCATCTTATCCAGTCACTGAAGCTTTCTTT
clone size: once; D gene: -; J gene: TRBJ2-5; V gene: TRBV6-6; CDR3 protein: CASSYSSARAQYF; CDR3 DNA: TGTGCCAGCAGTTACTCGTCTGCTCGGGCCCAGTACTTC
clone size: -; D gene: TRBD1; J gene: TRBJ1-4; V gene: TRBV10-3; CDR3 protein: CAISNSQGADEKLFF; CDR3 DNA: TGTGCCATCAGTAACTCACAGGGGGCGGATGAAAAACTGTTTTTT
clone size: few; D gene: TRBD2; J gene: TRBJ2-1; V gene: TRBV6-2/TRBV6-3; CDR3 protein: CASSWVAGGPIEQFF; CDR3 DNA: TGTGCCAGCAGTTGGGTAGCGGGGGGGCCCATTGAGCAGTTCTTC
clone size: -; D gene: -; J gene: TRBJ1-2; V gene: TRBV7-2; CDR3 protein: CASRYRASNYGYTF; CDR3 DNA: TGTGCCAGCCGCTACAGGGCTAGTAACTATGGCTACACCTTC
clone size: -; D gene: -; J gene: TRBJ2-5; V gene: TRBV5-4; CDR3 protein: CASSFTGNGETQYF; CDR3 DNA: TGTGCCAGCAGCTTTACGGGAAACGGGGAGACCCAGTACTTC
clone size: -; D gene: TRBD2; J gene: TRBJ2-1; V gene: TRBV24-1; CDR3 protein: CATSDGGLAGATSSYNEQFF; CDR3 DNA: TGTGCCACCAGTGATGGGGGACTAGCGGGGGCCACCAGCTCCTACAATGAGCAGTTCTTC
clone size: -; D gene: TRBD2; J gene: TRBJ2-3; V gene: TRBV6-1; CDR3 protein: CASSDGVAGGHRDTQYF; CDR3 DNA: TGTGCCAGCAGTGACGGGGTAGCGGGGGGGCATAGAGATACGCAGTATTTT
clone size: -; D gene: TRBD1; J gene: TRBJ1-4; V gene: TRBV19; CDR3 protein: CASRTGGTNEKLFF; CDR3 DNA: TGTGCCAGTCGGACAGGGGGGACTAATGAAAAACTGTTTTTT
clone size: few; D gene: -; J gene: TRBJ1-6; V gene: TRBV6-5; CDR3 protein: CASSYGGENSPLHF; CDR3 DNA: TGTGCCAGCAGTTACGGGGGCGAGAATTCACCCCTCCACTTT
clone size: -; D gene: -; J gene: TRBJ2-5; V gene: TRBV5-3; CDR3 protein: CARSLGRGWWGTQYF; CDR3 DNA: TGTGCCAGAAGCTTGGGGCGCGGGTGGTGGGGGACCCAGTACTTC
clone size: once; D gene: TRBD2; J gene: TRBJ2-3; V gene: TRBV6-4; CDR3 protein: CASSELAGTDTQYF; CDR3 DNA: TGTGCCAGCAGTGAACTAGCGGGCACAGATACGCAGTATTTT
clone size: -; D gene: -; J gene: TRBJ2-5; V gene: TRBV11-1; CDR3 protein: CASSWRLRGGETQYF; CDR3 DNA: TGTGCCAGCAGCTGGCGCCTCAGGGGCGGGGAGACCCAGTACTTC
clone size: -; D gene: TRBD2; J gene: TRBJ2-3; V gene: TRBV7-7; CDR3 protein: CASSPTGSGDTQYF; CDR3 DNA: TGTGCTAGCAGCCCCACGGGTAGCGGGGATACGCAGTATTTT
clone size: -; D gene: -; J gene: TRBJ2-2; V gene: TRBV7-3; CDR3 protein: CASSLTGTGELFF; CDR3 DNA: TGTGCCAGCAGTCTAACAGGGACCGGGGAGCTGTTTTTT
clone size: -; D gene: -; J gene: TRBJ2-5; V gene: TRBV4-2; CDR3 protein: CASSQDSGYQETQYF; CDR3 DNA: TGTGCCAGCAGCCAAGATTCGGGGTATCAAGAGACCCAGTACTTC
clone size: -; D gene: TRBD1; J gene: TRBJ1-1; V gene: TRBV5-4; CDR3 protein: CASSSRPGGSHTEAFF; CDR3 DNA: TGTGCCAGCAGCTCAAGGCCAGGGGGGTCCCACACTGAAGCTTTCTTT
clone size: -; D gene: -; J gene: TRBJ1-2; V gene: TRBV11-2; CDR3 protein: CASSVTQINYGYTF; CDR3 DNA: TGTGCCAGCAGCGTGACACAGATCAACTATGGCTACACCTTC
clone size: -; D gene: -; J gene: TRBJ1-2; V gene: TRBV9; CDR3 protein: CASSVGQAANYGYTF; CDR3 DNA: TGTGCCAGCAGCGTAGGTCAGGCAGCTAACTATGGCTACACCTTC